This T cell receptor (beta chain) was captured by sequencing in a study of blood T cell repertoires in COVID-19. Study-level background: Spain, Italy and the United States supplied samples that represented acute and convalescent COVID-19.

The CDR3 is 14 amino acids. The V gene end was trimmed by 6 bases and the J gene end by 7 bases; junction bases not matched to a gene: 6. The germline V gene encodes CDR1 ENHRY and CDR2 SYGVKD. Sequencing was performed with immunoSEQ multiplex PCR; in TCRdb, only in-frame clones are kept and a portion is missing. Of 150,000 to 200,000 clones in the sample, around 85% were seen once. This TCR was recovered from a man aged 65 to 79 with active or convalescent COVID-19. J is TRBJ2-3 and V is TRBV10-3, with TRBD2 matching 11 bases. Sequencing was done on a sample of peripheral blood. The CDR3 DNA follows: TGTGCCATCAGGGGGGGACTAGCGGCTTATACGCAGTATTTT. Translated: CAIRGGLAAYTQYF.